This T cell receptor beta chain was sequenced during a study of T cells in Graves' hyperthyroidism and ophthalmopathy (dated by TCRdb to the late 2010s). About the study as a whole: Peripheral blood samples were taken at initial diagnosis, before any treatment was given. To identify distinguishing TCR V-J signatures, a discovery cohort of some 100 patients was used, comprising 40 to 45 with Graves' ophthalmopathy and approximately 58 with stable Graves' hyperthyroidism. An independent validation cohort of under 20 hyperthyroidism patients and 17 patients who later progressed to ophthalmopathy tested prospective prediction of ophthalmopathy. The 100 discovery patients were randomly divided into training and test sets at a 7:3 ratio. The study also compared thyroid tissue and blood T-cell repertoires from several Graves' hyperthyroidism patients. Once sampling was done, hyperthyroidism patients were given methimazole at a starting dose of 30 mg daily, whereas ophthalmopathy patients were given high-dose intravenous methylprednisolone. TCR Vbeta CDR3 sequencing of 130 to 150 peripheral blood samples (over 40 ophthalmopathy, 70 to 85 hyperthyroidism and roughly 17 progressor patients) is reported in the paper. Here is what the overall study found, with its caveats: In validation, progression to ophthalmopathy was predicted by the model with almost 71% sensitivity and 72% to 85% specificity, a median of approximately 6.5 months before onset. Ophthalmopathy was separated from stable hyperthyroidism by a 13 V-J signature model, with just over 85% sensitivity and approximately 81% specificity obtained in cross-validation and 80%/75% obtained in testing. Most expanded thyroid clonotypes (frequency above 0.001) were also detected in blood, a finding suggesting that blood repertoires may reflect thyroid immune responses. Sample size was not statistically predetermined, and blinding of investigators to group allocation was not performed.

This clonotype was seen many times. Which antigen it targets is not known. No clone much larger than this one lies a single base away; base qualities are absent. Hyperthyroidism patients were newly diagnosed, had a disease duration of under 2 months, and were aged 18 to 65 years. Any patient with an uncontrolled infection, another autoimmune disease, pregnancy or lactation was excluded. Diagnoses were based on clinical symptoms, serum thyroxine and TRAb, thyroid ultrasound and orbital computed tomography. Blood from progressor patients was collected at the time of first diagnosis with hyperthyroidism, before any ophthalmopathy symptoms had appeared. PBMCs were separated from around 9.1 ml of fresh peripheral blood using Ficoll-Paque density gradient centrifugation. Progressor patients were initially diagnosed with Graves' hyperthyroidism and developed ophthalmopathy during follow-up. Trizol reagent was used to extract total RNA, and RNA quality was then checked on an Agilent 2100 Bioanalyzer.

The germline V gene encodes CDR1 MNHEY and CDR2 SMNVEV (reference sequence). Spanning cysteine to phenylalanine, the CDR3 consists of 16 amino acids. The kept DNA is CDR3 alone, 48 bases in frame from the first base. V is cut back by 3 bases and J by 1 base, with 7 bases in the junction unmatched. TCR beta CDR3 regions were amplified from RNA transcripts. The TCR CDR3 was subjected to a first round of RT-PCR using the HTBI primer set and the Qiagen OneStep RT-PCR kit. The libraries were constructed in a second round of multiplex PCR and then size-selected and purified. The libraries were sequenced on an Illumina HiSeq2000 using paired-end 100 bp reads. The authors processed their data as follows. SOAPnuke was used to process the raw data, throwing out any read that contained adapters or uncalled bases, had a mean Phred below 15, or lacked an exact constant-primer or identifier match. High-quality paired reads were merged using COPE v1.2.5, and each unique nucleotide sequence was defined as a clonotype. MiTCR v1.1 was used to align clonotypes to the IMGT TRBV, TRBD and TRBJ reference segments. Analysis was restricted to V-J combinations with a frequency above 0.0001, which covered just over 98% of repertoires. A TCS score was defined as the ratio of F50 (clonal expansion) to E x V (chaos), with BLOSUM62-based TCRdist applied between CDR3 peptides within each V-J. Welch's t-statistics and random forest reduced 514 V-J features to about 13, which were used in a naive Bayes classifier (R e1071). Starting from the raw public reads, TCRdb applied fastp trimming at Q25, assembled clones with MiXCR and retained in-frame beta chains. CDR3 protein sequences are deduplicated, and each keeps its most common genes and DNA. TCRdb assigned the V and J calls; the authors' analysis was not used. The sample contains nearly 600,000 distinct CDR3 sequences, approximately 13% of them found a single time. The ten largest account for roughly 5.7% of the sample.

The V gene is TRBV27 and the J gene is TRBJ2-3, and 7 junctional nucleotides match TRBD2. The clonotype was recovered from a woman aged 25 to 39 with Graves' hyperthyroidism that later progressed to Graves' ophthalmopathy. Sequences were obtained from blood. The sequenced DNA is TGTGCCAGCAGTTTCTATACTAGCGCCCGCACAGATACGCAGTATTTT. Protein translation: CASSFYTSARTDTQYF.